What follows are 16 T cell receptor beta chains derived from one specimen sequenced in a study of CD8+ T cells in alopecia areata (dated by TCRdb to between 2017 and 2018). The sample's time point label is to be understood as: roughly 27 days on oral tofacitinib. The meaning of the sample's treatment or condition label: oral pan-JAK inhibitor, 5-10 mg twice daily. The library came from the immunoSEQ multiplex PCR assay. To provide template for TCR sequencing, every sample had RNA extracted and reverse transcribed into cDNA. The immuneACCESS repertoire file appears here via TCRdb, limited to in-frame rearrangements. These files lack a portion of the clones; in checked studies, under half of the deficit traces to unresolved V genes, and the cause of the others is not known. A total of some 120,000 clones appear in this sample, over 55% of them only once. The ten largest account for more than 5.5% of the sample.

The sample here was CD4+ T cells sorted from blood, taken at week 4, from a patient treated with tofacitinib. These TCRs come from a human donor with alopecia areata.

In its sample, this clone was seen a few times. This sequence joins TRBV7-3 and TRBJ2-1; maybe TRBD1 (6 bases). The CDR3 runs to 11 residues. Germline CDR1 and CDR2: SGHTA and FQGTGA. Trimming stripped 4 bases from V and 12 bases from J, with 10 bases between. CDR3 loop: CASSSGQRQFF. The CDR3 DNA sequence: TGTGCCAGCAGCTCAGGACAGAGGCAGTTCTTC. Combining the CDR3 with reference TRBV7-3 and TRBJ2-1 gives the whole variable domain GAGVSQTPSNKVTEKGKYVELRCDPISGHTALYWYRQSLGQGPEFLIYFQGTGAADDSGLPNDRFFAVRPEGSVSTLKIQRTERGDSAVYLCASSSGQRQFFGPGTRLTVL.

The CDR3 loop is CASSESGGRAFF. The CDR3 DNA follows: TGTGCCAGCAGTGAAAGTGGGGGTCGGGCTTTCTTT. The chain is built from TRBV2 and TRBJ1-1; maybe TRBD1 (5 bases). Germline CDR1 reads SNHLY; CDR2 reads FYNNEI. Trimming left V 2 bases short and J 11 bases short, with 12 bases between. This CDR3 has 12 amino acids.

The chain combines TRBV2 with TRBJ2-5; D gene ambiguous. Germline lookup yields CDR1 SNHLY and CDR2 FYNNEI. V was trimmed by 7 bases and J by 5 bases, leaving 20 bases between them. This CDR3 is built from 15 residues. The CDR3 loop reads CASTLNPNGGETQYF. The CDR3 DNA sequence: TGTGCCAGCACCTTGAATCCTAACGGTGGGGAGACCCAGTACTTC.

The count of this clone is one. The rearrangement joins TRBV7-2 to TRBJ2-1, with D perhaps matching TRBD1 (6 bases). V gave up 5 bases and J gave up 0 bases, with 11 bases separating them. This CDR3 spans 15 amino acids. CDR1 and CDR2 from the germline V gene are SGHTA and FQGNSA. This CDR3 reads CASSRGQSSYNEQFF. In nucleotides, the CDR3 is TGTGCCAGCAGCCGAGGACAGAGCTCCTACAATGAGCAGTTCTTC.

Here the CDR3 reads CAISEGASGGQETQYF. For the CDR3, the DNA is TGTGCCATCAGTGAAGGGGCTAGCGGGGGCCAAGAGACCCAGTACTTC. The chain links TRBV10-3 to TRBJ2-5; 10 bases agree with TRBD2. The germline V gene has CDR1 ENHRY and CDR2 SYGVKD. With 3 bases clipped from V and 1 base from J, the junction kept 5 bases outside the gene matches. This CDR3 spans 16 amino acids.

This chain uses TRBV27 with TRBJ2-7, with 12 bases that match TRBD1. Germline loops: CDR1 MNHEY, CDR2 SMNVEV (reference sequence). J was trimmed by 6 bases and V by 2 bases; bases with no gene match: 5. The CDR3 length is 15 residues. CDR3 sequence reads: CASSLAGTGGAEQYF. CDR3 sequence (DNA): TGTGCCAGCAGTTTAGCCGGGACAGGGGGCGCCGAGCAGTACTTC.

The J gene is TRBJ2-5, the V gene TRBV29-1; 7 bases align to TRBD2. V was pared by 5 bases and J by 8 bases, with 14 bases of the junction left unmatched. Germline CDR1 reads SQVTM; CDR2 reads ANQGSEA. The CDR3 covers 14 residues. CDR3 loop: CSVRPAGLLGTQYF. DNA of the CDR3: TGCAGCGTTAGGCCAGCGGGGTTGCTCGGCACCCAGTACTTC.

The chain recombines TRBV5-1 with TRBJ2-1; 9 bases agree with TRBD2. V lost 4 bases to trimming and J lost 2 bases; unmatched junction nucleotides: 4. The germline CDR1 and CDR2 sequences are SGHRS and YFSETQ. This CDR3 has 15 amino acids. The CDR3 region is CASSPAGGPYNEQFF. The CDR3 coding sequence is TGCGCCAGCAGCCCCGCGGGAGGGCCCTACAATGAGCAGTTCTTC.

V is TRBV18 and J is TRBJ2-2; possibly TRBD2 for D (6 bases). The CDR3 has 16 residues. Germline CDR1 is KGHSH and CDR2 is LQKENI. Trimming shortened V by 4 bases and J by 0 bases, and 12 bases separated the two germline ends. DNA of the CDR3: TGTGCCAGCTCACGACTAGTTGAAACGAACACCGGGGAGCTGTTTTTT. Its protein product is CASSRLVETNTGELFF.

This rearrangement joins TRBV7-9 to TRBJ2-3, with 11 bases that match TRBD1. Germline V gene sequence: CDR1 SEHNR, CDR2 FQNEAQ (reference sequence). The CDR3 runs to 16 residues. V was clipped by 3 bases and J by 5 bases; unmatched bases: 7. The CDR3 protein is CASSFSGTGGEDTQYF. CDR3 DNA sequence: TGTGCCAGCAGCTTTTCCGGGACAGGGGGAGAAGATACGCAGTATTTT.

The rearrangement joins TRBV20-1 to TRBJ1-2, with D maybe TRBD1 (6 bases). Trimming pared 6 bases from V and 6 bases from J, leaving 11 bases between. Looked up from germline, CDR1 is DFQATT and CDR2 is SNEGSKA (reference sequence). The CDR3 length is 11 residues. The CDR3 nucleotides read TGCAGTGCGACACAGGGAGATGGCTACACCTTC. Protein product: CSATQGDGYTF.

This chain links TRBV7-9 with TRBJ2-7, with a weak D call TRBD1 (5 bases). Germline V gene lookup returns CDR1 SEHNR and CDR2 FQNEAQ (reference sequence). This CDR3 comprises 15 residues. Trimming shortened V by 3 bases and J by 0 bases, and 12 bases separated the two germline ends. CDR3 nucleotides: TGTGCCAGCAGCTTTTCCACAGGCCTCTCCTACGAGCAGTACTTC. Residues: CASSFSTGLSYEQYF. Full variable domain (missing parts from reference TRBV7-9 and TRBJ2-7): DTGVSQNPRHKITKRGQNVTFRCDPISEHNRLYWYRQTLGQGPEFLTYFQNEAQLEKSRLLSDRFSAERPKGSFSTLEIQRTEQGDSAMYLCASSFSTGLSYEQYFGPGTRLTVT.

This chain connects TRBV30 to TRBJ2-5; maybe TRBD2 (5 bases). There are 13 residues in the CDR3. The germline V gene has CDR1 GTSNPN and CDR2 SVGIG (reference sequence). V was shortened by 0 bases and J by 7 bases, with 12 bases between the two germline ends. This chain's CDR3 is CAWSVRLDWTQYF. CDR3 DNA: TGTGCCTGGAGTGTACGATTGGACTGGACCCAGTACTTC.

The CDR3 DNA reads TGCGCCAGCAGCTTGGGCCCGGAGCCAATGAACACTGAAGCTTTCTTT. This encodes CASSLGPEPMNTEAFF. The V call is TRBV5-1, the J call TRBJ1-1, with no clear D. V was pared by 0 bases and J by 0 bases, with 12 bases between. The CDR3 is 16 residues long. Per the germline V gene, CDR1 is SGHRS and CDR2 is YFSETQ. Filled out from reference TRBV5-1 and TRBJ1-1, the complete variable domain reads KAGVTQTPRYLIKTRGQQVTLSCSPISGHRSVSWYQQTPGQGLQFLFEYFSETQRNKGNFPGRFSGRQFSNSRSEMNVSTLELGDSALYLCASSLGPEPMNTEAFFGQGTRLTVV.

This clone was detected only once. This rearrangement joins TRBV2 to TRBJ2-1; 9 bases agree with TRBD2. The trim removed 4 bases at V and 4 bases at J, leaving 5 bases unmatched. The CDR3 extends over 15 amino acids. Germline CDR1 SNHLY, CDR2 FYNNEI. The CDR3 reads CASSAETSGYNEQFF. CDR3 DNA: TGTGCCAGCAGTGCAGAGACTAGCGGTTACAATGAGCAGTTCTTC.

CDR3 in amino acids: CASSVGGQGFQETQYF. CDR3 coding DNA: TGTGCCAGCAGCGTAGGTGGCCAGGGCTTCCAAGAGACCCAGTACTTC. The chain has TRBV9 and TRBJ2-5, with D tentatively TRBD1 (5 bases). The CDR3 spans 16 residues. From germline, CDR1 is SGDLS and CDR2 YYNGEE. Trimming removed 0 bases from V and 1 base from J, with 13 bases in between. Full variable domain (outside the CDR3, taken from reference TRBV9 and TRBJ2-5): DSGVTQTPKHLITATGQRVTLRCSPRSGDLSVYWYQQSLDQGLQFLIQYYNGEERAKGNILERFSAQQFPDLHSELNLSSLELGDSALYFCASSVGGQGFQETQYFGPGTRLLVL.